The 25 T cell receptor beta chains presented below share a single source sample, sequenced in a study of shared clonotypes between healthy human individuals. Assay used: immunoSEQ multiplex PCR; TCRdb lists only in-frame clones, some missing. The sample lists millions of clones; just over 90% were seen once. Sequencing was performed on naive CD4+ T cells from PBMCs. Subset here: CD45RA+ positively selected. The source of these receptors is a man between 18 and 35 years old in good health. Some clones in this sample may be carry-over from other donors' samples.

V usage is TRBV19 and J usage is TRBJ2-2; D unclear. Trimming stripped 5 bases from V and 7 bases from J, with 8 bases between. Germline CDR1 and CDR2: LNHDA and SQIVND (reference sequence). The CDR3 has 12 amino acids. The DNA of the CDR3 is TGTGCCAGTAGTGCAATCCGCGGGGAGCTGTTTTTT. It specifies CASSAIRGELFF. Filled out from reference TRBV19 and TRBJ2-2, the complete variable domain reads DGGITQSPKYLFRKEGQNVTLSCEQNLNHDAMYWYRQDPGQGLRLIYYSQIVNDFQKGDIAEGYSVSREKKESFPLTVTSAQKNPTAFYLCASSAIRGELFFGEGSRLTVL.

The chain combines TRBV2 with TRBJ1-4, with TRBD1 as a possible D gene (5 bases). V shed 1 base and J shed 7 bases, with 16 bases lying between them. This CDR3 comprises 16 residues. Germline values: CDR1 SNHLY, CDR2 FYNNEI. The CDR3 region has the DNA TGTGCCAGCAGTGAAGGGTCAGGGCCCGGGAGTGAAAAACTGTTTTTT. Translated: CASSEGSGPGSEKLFF.

Turning to this clone: Other DNA sequences in this specimen translate into the identical CDR3. The J gene is TRBJ2-7, the V gene TRBV6-5; 12 positions agree with TRBD2. Germline CDR1 reads MNHEY; CDR2 reads SVGAGI. The CDR3 loop spans 12 amino acids. The V gene end was trimmed by 6 bases and the J gene end by 7 bases; junction bases not matched to a gene: 1. Here the CDR3 reads CASRGTSGEQYF. Here the CDR3 DNA reads TGTGCCAGCAGAGGGACTAGCGGGGAGCAGTACTTC.

CDR3: CASSLSGSLGGTQYF. CDR3 bases: TGTGCCAGCAGCTTGAGTGGATCCCTCGGCGGGACCCAGTACTTC. The rearrangement joins TRBV7-7 to TRBJ2-5; D is unresolved. This CDR3 spans 15 amino acids. V dropped 3 bases and J dropped 7 bases, with 18 bases sitting between them. CDR1 and CDR2 from the germline V gene are SSHAT and FNYEAQ (reference sequence).

The V call is TRBV28, the J call TRBJ1-2; D is perhaps TRBD1 (5 bases). Per the germline V gene, CDR1 is MDHEN and CDR2 is SYDVKM. With 1 base removed from V and 4 bases from J, the gap between germline ends came to 10 bases. CDR3 length: 14 amino acids. The CDR3 DNA reads TGTGCCAGCAGTTTATCCAGGGATGGCTATGGCTACACCTTC. Amino acid sequence: CASSLSRDGYGYTF.

The chain couples TRBV12-5 to TRBJ1-2; D gene unclear. Trimming took off 1 base at V and 4 bases at J, with 10 bases between the two ends. This CDR3 contains 14 residues. The V gene's germline CDR1 is LGHNT and CDR2 FRNRAP. CDR3 nucleotides: TGTGCTAGTGGTTTGGGCATTCCGGGCTATGGCTACACCTTC. It translates to CASGLGIPGYGYTF. The full variable domain, in which reference TRBV12-5 and TRBJ1-2 provide the parts outside the CDR3, is DARVTQTPRHKVTEMGQEVTMRCQPILGHNTVFWYRQTMMQGLELLAYFRNRAPLDDSGMPKDRFSAEMPDATLATLKIQPSEPRDSAVYFCASGLGIPGYGYTFGSGTRLTVV.

This clone was found once. The chain uses TRBV2 and TRBJ2-4; TRBD2 aligns across 16 bases. The CDR3 is 19 residues long. CDR1 and CDR2 from the germline V gene are SNHLY and FYNNEI. V lost 6 bases, J lost 5 bases, and 13 bases stayed unmatched. The CDR3 DNA is TGTGCCAGCAGGGGACAGGGGACTAGCGGGAGGGCCGGTGAAAACATTCAGTACTTC. Amino acids: CASRGQGTSGRAGENIQYF.

This chain connects TRBV2 to TRBJ1-5; TRBD1 matches at 7 bases. V was pared by 3 bases and J by 7 bases, with 6 bases of the junction left unmatched. Germline CDR1 is SNHLY and CDR2 is FYNNEI. The CDR3 covers 14 residues. CDR3 in amino acids: CASSDKGARQPQHF. Written as DNA, the CDR3 is TGTGCCAGCAGTGACAAGGGGGCGAGGCAGCCCCAGCATTTT. Together with reference TRBV2 and TRBJ1-5, the CDR3 gives the full variable domain: EPEVTQTPSHQVTQMGQEVILRCVPISNHLYFYWYRQILGQKVEFLVSFYNNEISEKSEIFDDQFSVERPDGSNFTLKIRSTKLEDSAMYFCASSDKGARQPQHFGDGTRLSIL.

The V call is TRBV5-4, the J call TRBJ1-1; no clear D. The CDR3 is 14 residues long. Germline CDR1 reads SGHNT; CDR2 reads YYREEE (reference sequence). The V end was cut by 2 bases, the J end by 2 bases, with 10 bases between. The CDR3 DNA reads TGTGCCAGCAGCTTACCCCCCCTAAACACTGAAGCTTTCTTT. Its translation is CASSLPPLNTEAFF.

This chain links TRBV27 with TRBJ2-7; 7 bases are shared with TRBD1. CDR3 length: 13 residues. V was pared by 11 bases and J by 3 bases, with 10 bases of the junction left unmatched. From germline, CDR1 is MNHEY and CDR2 SMNVEV (reference sequence). In DNA form, the CDR3 reads TGTGCCTCGTCGACAGGGATCGACTACGAGCAGTACTTC. The encoded protein is CASSTGIDYEQYF.

The CDR3 sequence: CASSFSGQTYEQYF. The CDR3 nucleotides are TGTGCCAGCAGTTTTTCCGGACAGACCTACGAGCAGTACTTC. V usage is TRBV6-5 and J usage is TRBJ2-7; D possibly corresponds to TRBD1 (6 bases). Germline lookup yields CDR1 MNHEY and CDR2 SVGAGI. With 4 bases removed from V and 2 bases from J, the gap between germline ends came to 12 bases. The CDR3 runs 14 residues.

V usage is TRBV9 and J usage is TRBJ1-2; 9 nucleotides agree with TRBD1. J was trimmed by 4 bases and V by 3 bases; bases with no gene match: 10. This CDR3 spans 16 amino acids. The germline gives CDR1 SGDLS, CDR2 YYNGEE. The CDR3 loop reads CASSAHGQGTRYGYTF. CDR3 DNA: TGTGCCAGCAGCGCCCACGGACAGGGGACTCGCTATGGCTACACCTTC. Full variable domain (missing parts from reference TRBV9 and TRBJ1-2): DSGVTQTPKHLITATGQRVTLRCSPRSGDLSVYWYQQSLDQGLQFLIQYYNGEERAKGNILERFSAQQFPDLHSELNLSSLELGDSALYFCASSAHGQGTRYGYTFGSGTRLTVV.

V and J are TRBV6-5 and TRBJ2-3, with TRBD2 as a possible D gene (7 bases). The V and J ends lost 8 bases and 0 bases respectively, with 15 bases between them. Germline V lookup: CDR1 MNHEY, CDR2 SVGAGI. The CDR3 has 15 amino acids. The CDR3 region has the DNA TGTGCCAGCGTGAGAAAGGGGGGGAGCACAGATACGCAGTATTTT. This gives the protein CASVRKGGSTDTQYF.

This clone was seen just once. The genes are TRBV5-5 and TRBJ1-1; no clear D. The CDR3 covers 14 residues. V was trimmed by 0 bases and J by 1 base, leaving 7 bases between them. CDR1 is SGHKS and CDR2 is YYEKEE in the germline V gene (reference sequence). The CDR3 DNA reads as TGTGCCAGCAGCTTGGGACCCAGGAACACTGAAGCTTTCTTT. It codes for CASSLGPRNTEAFF. The full variable domain, in which reference TRBV5-5 and TRBJ1-1 provide the parts outside the CDR3, is DAGVTQSPTHLIKTRGQQVTLRCSPISGHKSVSWYQQVLGQGPQFIFQYYEKEERGRGNFPDRFSARQFPNYSSELNVNALLLGDSALYLCASSLGPRNTEAFFGQGTRLTVV.

The rearrangement links TRBV30 to TRBJ2-4; 10 nucleotides match TRBD2. Losses at the gene ends were 4 bases for V and 12 bases for J; bases not matched to a gene: 18. In germline, CDR1 is GTSNPN, CDR2 SVGIG (reference sequence). The CDR3 totals 16 residues. CDR3 sequence: CAWIPGVAGGEGAQYF. The CDR3 DNA follows: TGTGCCTGGATACCCGGGGTAGCGGGGGGTGAAGGGGCTCAGTACTTC.

The chain combines TRBV7-2 with TRBJ1-5, with D uncertain. The length of the CDR3 is 17 residues. Germline V CDR1 and CDR2: SGHTA, FQGNSA. V gave up 2 bases and J gave up 0 bases, with 14 bases separating them. In nucleotides, the CDR3 is TGTGCCAGCAGCTTAAGGCAGTTGGGATATAGCAATCAGCCCCAGCATTTT. It codes for CASSLRQLGYSNQPQHF.

This chain joins TRBV29-1 and TRBJ2-7; 12 nucleotides align to TRBD2. Germline assignment: CDR1 SQVTM and CDR2 ANQGSEA. The CDR3 loop spans 15 amino acids. V was pared by 0 bases and J by 7 bases, with 7 bases of the junction left unmatched. CDR3 coding DNA: TGCAGCGTTGAAGAGGCTAGCGGGAGGGCCCGGGAGCAGTACTTC. It translates to CSVEEASGRAREQYF.

V is TRBV11-1 and J is TRBJ1-1, with D possibly being TRBD1 (5 bases). The V end was cut by 3 bases, the J end by 6 bases, with 5 bases between. CDR3 length: 11 residues. Per germline, CDR1 SGHAT and CDR2 FQDESV (reference sequence). DNA of the CDR3: TGTGCCAGCAGCTTGACAGCTGAAGCTTTCTTT. This encodes CASSLTAEAFF.

The genes are TRBV6-5 and TRBJ2-5, with D possibly TRBD2 on 6 matching bases. This CDR3 has 15 amino acids. Germline CDR1 reads MNHEY; CDR2 reads SVGAGI. Trimming cost V 2 bases and J 1 base, with 11 bases left between them. CDR3 bases: TGTGCCAGCAGTTACCCCACCGGGGGCCAAGAGACCCAGTACTTC. Amino acid sequence: CASSYPTGGQETQYF.

The chain couples TRBV28 to TRBJ1-2; no definite D call. Trimming stripped 5 bases from V and 8 bases from J, with 21 bases between. This CDR3 comprises 15 residues. Germline values: CDR1 MDHEN, CDR2 SYDVKM. As DNA, the CDR3 is TGTGCCAGCAGTCCCCCGGACGGGCGGATTGGGGGCTACACCTTC. This gives the protein CASSPPDGRIGGYTF.

The V gene is TRBV7-3, the J gene TRBJ2-5; a possible D gene is TRBD2 (5 bases). V was cut by 6 bases and J by 1 base, with 15 bases left in between. The germline CDR1 and CDR2 sequences are SGHTA and FQGTGA. This CDR3 has 15 residues. CDR3 sequence reads: CASSPKAGVQETQYF. Here the CDR3 DNA reads TGTGCCAGCAGTCCGAAGGCCGGGGTCCAAGAGACCCAGTACTTC.

J is TRBJ2-3 and V is TRBV6-6; the match to TRBD2 covers 10 bases. The V gene end was trimmed by 10 bases and the J gene end by 3 bases; junction bases not matched to a gene: 10. The CDR3 runs to 15 residues. Germline V gives CDR1 MNHNY, CDR2 SVGAGI (reference sequence). The CDR3 reads CATLAAGGPTDTQYF. The CDR3 nucleotides read TGTGCCACCCTCGCAGCGGGAGGGCCAACAGATACGCAGTATTTT.

The rearrangement joins TRBV30 to TRBJ1-5, with a tentative D call TRBD1 (5 bases). Trimming took 3 bases from V and 1 from J, leaving 16 bases between them. This CDR3 region has 16 residues. Germline CDR1 GTSNPN, CDR2 SVGIG (reference sequence). The CDR3 spells CAWRKGRWRSNQPQHF. The DNA for the CDR3 is TGTGCCTGGAGGAAGGGGCGGTGGAGGAGCAATCAGCCCCAGCATTTT.

This sequence joins TRBV29-1 and TRBJ1-1; D gene uncertain. V was shortened by 6 bases and J by 7 bases, with 24 bases between the two germline ends. This CDR3 is built from 15 residues. Germline lookup yields CDR1 SQVTM and CDR2 ANQGSEA. CDR3 nucleotides: TGCAGCGTGTACCCTCCGGGCCGCGCGTTTGTTGAAGCTTTCTTT. Protein product: CSVYPPGRAFVEAFF.

The V gene is TRBV6-1, the J gene TRBJ1-5; D is possibly TRBD1 (5 bases). The germline V gene encodes CDR1 MNHNS and CDR2 SASEGT. This CDR3 has 13 residues. Trimming left V 7 bases short and J 7 bases short, with 14 bases between. In DNA, the CDR3 is TGTGCCAGCAAGGGCAGGGTCGGCCAGCCCCAGCATTTT. This encodes CASKGRVGQPQHF.